Each of the 3 T cell receptor beta chains below was sequenced from the same sample in a study of T cell repertoires in cytomegalovirus infection. TCRdb recomputed calls from the reads with MiXCR, one row per CDR3 protein. The data contain about 400,000 distinct CDR3 sequences, around 18% of them singletons. The sample consisted of PBMCs. The receptors were sampled from a human donor in good health (CMV status not recorded). Some clones in this sample may be carry-over from other donors' samples.

The chain links TRBV2 to TRBJ1-1; 8 nucleotides agree with TRBD1. The CDR3 runs to 13 residues. V shed 7 bases, J shed 4 bases, and the junction held 5 bases outside the gene matches. Germline V gene data show CDR1 as SNHLY and CDR2 as FYNNEI. CDR3 sequence (DNA): TGTGCCAGCAACAGGGGGGATAGCACTGAAGCTTTCTTT. Its translation is CASNRGDSTEAFF.

V usage is TRBV12-3 or TRBV12-4 and J usage is TRBJ1-1; 8 bases map to TRBD1. V lost 6 bases to trimming and J lost 4 bases; unmatched junction nucleotides: 4. The CDR3 loop spans 13 amino acids. The DNA of the CDR3 is TGTGCCAGCAGGAACAGGGGGGTCACTGAAGCTTTCTTT. Translated, it gives CASRNRGVTEAFF.

In the case of this clonotype: An end of the junction differs from the germline gene, which may be a read error. The chain recombines TRBV9 with TRBJ2-1; 8 bases fit TRBD1. The CDR3 is made up of 16 amino acids. Germline values: CDR1 SGDLS, CDR2 YYNGEE. The CDR3 bases are TGTGCCAGCAGCCTAAACCGGGACAGGAGATACAAAGAGCAGTTCTTC. The encoded protein is CASSLNRDRRYKEQFF.